Listed below are T cell receptor beta chains from one sample, sequenced in a study of blood T cell repertoires in COVID-19. Data came from immunoSEQ multiplex PCR; TCRdb stores just in-frame clones and leaves some out. Of 200,000 to 250,000 clones in the sample, roughly 85% were seen once. Specimen: PBMCs or T cells enriched from blood (not recorded which). All receptors derive from a man aged 40-55 years who had recovered from COVID-19. Each CDR3 is given without its conserved first and last residue. Each record gives: CDR3 protein, J gene, V gene.

CDR3 protein: ASSAGQSLRNTIY
J gene: TRBJ1-3
V gene: TRBV19

CDR3 protein: ASSLAGGDEQF
J gene: TRBJ2-1
V gene: TRBV11-3

CDR3 protein: ASSQDIPSRGLAKNIQY
J gene: TRBJ2-4
V gene: TRBV3-1/TRBV3-2

CDR3 protein: ASGDDRFSYEQY
J gene: TRBJ2-7
V gene: TRBV12-5

CDR3 protein: ASSWTGEDGYT
J gene: TRBJ1-2
V gene: TRBV5-5

CDR3 protein: ASSPPGIPLYGYT
J gene: TRBJ1-2
V gene: TRBV6-5

CDR3 protein: ASNEGQDTGELF
J gene: TRBJ2-2
V gene: TRBV5-1

CDR3 protein: ASSSFQGAYEQY
J gene: TRBJ2-7
V gene: TRBV6-5

CDR3 protein: ATEDRVGTGELF
J gene: TRBJ2-2
V gene: TRBV10-3

CDR3 protein: ASSSTYSTNPYEQY
J gene: TRBJ2-7
V gene: TRBV11-3

CDR3 protein: ASSQAGTETYEQY
J gene: TRBJ2-7
V gene: TRBV14

CDR3 protein: ASSSRGSWGNEQF
J gene: TRBJ2-1
V gene: TRBV11-3

CDR3 protein: ASSHDGTINEQF
J gene: TRBJ2-1
V gene: TRBV4-1

CDR3 protein: AWSPGNLNTDTQY
J gene: TRBJ2-3
V gene: TRBV30

CDR3 protein: AISEKGWGGYT
J gene: TRBJ1-2
V gene: TRBV10-3

CDR3 protein: ASSRVDSSNTEAF
J gene: TRBJ1-1
V gene: TRBV5-4

CDR3 protein: ASSLGTGHTGELF
J gene: TRBJ2-2
V gene: TRBV11-1

CDR3 protein: ASSSTSGAPNEQF
J gene: TRBJ2-1
V gene: TRBV7-9

CDR3 protein: ASSWGSGRSGTYEQY
J gene: TRBJ2-7
V gene: TRBV19

CDR3 protein: ASSLGLAGGEQF
J gene: TRBJ2-1
V gene: TRBV3-1/TRBV3-2

CDR3 protein: ASSLPPGGSGTYEQY
J gene: TRBJ2-7
V gene: TRBV5-1

CDR3 protein: ASSEVGAGYT
J gene: TRBJ1-2
V gene: TRBV10-2

CDR3 protein: ASRQIGTNLPQH
J gene: TRBJ1-5
V gene: TRBV4-1

CDR3 protein: ASSLGRGSRDTIY
J gene: TRBJ1-3
V gene: TRBV7-2

CDR3 protein: ASSYEGDNEQF
J gene: TRBJ2-1
V gene: TRBV19

CDR3 protein: ASSSPGQGGDEQY
J gene: TRBJ2-7
V gene: TRBV19

CDR3 protein: ASSFTTATNEKLF
J gene: TRBJ1-4
V gene: TRBV28

CDR3 protein: ASSYSAGFSYEQY
J gene: TRBJ2-7
V gene: TRBV6-2/TRBV6-3

CDR3 protein: ASSLGLAGYTQY
J gene: TRBJ2-3
V gene: TRBV7-8